This T cell receptor beta chain is from a study of CXCR3-negative and CXCR3-positive naive CD8 T cells. CDR1 is SGHVS, CDR2 FQNEAQ, per germline. The CDR3 is 16 residues long. In preparing the TRB cDNA libraries, 5' RACE with UMI labels was used. One entry per CDR3 protein, without DNA, is what TCRdb gives after re-calling the 5' RACE reads. This sample's table reports tens of thousands of distinct CDR3 sequences. The sequencing sample was made of memory CD8+ T cells from blood. The clonotype comes from a human donor in good health. Some clones in this sample may be carry-over from other donors' samples. The rearrangement joins TRBV7-8 to TRBJ2-3. The CDR3 region is CASSLDRRTSTDTQYF.